The 32 T cell receptor beta chains listed next were all sequenced from one sample in a study of T cell responses to AZD1222 COVID-19 vaccine. Sequencing used immunoSEQ multiplex PCR; TCRdb keeps in-frame clones, though not all of them. The table records 35,000 to 45,000 clones, less than 85% of them present only once. The source material was peripheral blood, sampled on day 0 of AZD1222 vaccination. The receptors here all came from an adult in good health.

The chain is built from TRBV12-3 or TRBV12-4 and TRBJ2-3, with TRBD2 as a possible D gene (5 bases). The CDR3 is 13 amino acids. Trimming pared 4 bases from V and 7 bases from J, leaving 12 bases between. The CDR3 loop is CASSSSGLHTQYF. The CDR3 DNA sequence: TGTGCCAGCAGTTCGAGCGGTCTCCATACGCAGTATTTT.

The CDR3 loop reads CAIAQGAGNTEAFF. The CDR3 bases are TGTGCCATCGCTCAGGGGGCCGGGAACACTGAAGCTTTCTTT. The chain couples TRBV10-3 to TRBJ1-1; TRBD1 matches 8 bases. The germline V gene encodes CDR1 ENHRY and CDR2 SYGVKD. Losses at the gene ends were 8 bases for V and 1 base for J; bases not matched to a gene: 6. CDR3 length: 14 residues.

This clone has a single count. The CDR3 region has the DNA TGTGCCAGCAGCCAAGATTGGGGCAGGGGATCGGTAGGGTCACCCCTCCACTTT. It yields the protein CASSQDWGRGSVGSPLHF. The V gene is TRBV4-2, the J gene TRBJ1-6; D might be TRBD1 (6 bases). V was trimmed by 0 bases and J by 10 bases, leaving 22 bases between them. Germline CDR1 LGHNA, CDR2 YNFKEQ. This CDR3 is 18 amino acids long.

The chain recombines TRBV12-3 or TRBV12-4 with TRBJ2-7, with D perhaps TRBD2 (6 bases). CDR3 length equals 12 residues. Deletions cut 6 bases from V and 2 bases from J, with 8 bases between. CDR3 loop: CASSRGTYEQYF. CDR3 nucleotides: TGTGCCAGCAGCCGCGGGACCTACGAGCAGTACTTC.

V and J are TRBV10-3 and TRBJ1-3, with unresolved D. This CDR3 comprises 13 residues. Trimming removed 6 bases at V and 1 base at J, with 7 bases between. Germline CDR1 ENHRY, CDR2 SYGVKD. The CDR3 bases are TGTGCCATCAGCCCCTTATCTGGAAACACCATATATTTT. Its protein product is CAISPLSGNTIYF.

V usage is TRBV19 and J usage is TRBJ1-4; TRBD1 matches at 11 bases. CDR3 size: 14 residues. V was pared by 3 bases and J by 8 bases, with 2 bases of the junction left unmatched. Germline V gene lookup returns CDR1 LNHDA and CDR2 SQIVND (reference sequence). The CDR3 nucleotides are TGTGCCAGTAGTATGGGACAGGGGGACGAAAAACTGTTTTTT. This codes for CASSMGQGDEKLFF.

The V gene is TRBV12-5, the J gene TRBJ2-3; 7 positions match TRBD1. The CDR3 totals 16 residues. V lost 1 base to trimming and J lost 3 bases; unmatched junction nucleotides: 7. Germline assignment: CDR1 LGHNT and CDR2 FRNRAP. The CDR3 bases are TGTGCTAGTGGTTTGGACTACAGGGGCGGTACAGATACGCAGTATTTT. Its translation is CASGLDYRGGTDTQYF.

The chain uses TRBV5-1 and TRBJ2-3; 13 nucleotides align to TRBD2. The CDR3 loop spans 18 amino acids. The germline V gene has CDR1 SGHRS and CDR2 YFSETQ. J was trimmed by 0 bases and V by 0 bases; bases with no gene match: 4. In DNA, the CDR3 is TGCGCCAGCAGCTTGGCGGGACTAGCGGGGTCTAGCACAGATACGCAGTATTTT. Translation: CASSLAGLAGSSTDTQYF.

The chain uses TRBV6-6 and TRBJ1-2; no reliable D call. The CDR3 sequence is 15 residues long. Trimming removed 3 bases at V and 1 base at J, with 12 bases between. Germline CDR1 MNHNY, CDR2 SVGAGI (reference sequence). CDR3: CASSYRERGNYGYTF. CDR3 in DNA: TGTGCCAGCAGTTATCGCGAACGGGGTAACTATGGCTACACCTTC.

The chain has TRBV11-3 and TRBJ1-3, with 7 bases lining up with TRBD1. This CDR3 spans 15 amino acids. Germline V gene data show CDR1 as SGHNT and CDR2 as YENEEA. The V gene end was trimmed by 4 bases and the J gene end by 0 bases; junction bases not matched to a gene: 3. The CDR3, as DNA: TGTGCCAGCAGCTCGGGACAGAGCTCTGGAAACACCATATATTTT. This gives the protein CASSSGQSSGNTIYF.

The chain carries TRBV28 and TRBJ1-4, with 10 bases lining up with TRBD1. Germline lookup yields CDR1 MDHEN and CDR2 SYDVKM. This CDR3 comprises 16 residues. J lost 5 bases, V lost 4 bases, and 7 bases had no gene match. The CDR3: CASSSAGQGLNEKLFF. CDR3 DNA sequence: TGTGCCAGCAGTTCAGCGGGACAGGGGTTAAATGAAAAACTGTTTTTT. Complete variable domain (other parts from reference TRBV28 and TRBJ1-4): DVKVTQSSRYLVKRTGEKVFLECVQDMDHENMFWYRQDPGLGLRLIYFSYDVKMKEKGDIPEGYSVSREKKERFSLILESASTNQTSMYLCASSSAGQGLNEKLFFGSGTQLSVL.

The chain uses TRBV6-5 and TRBJ1-2; maybe TRBD1 (5 bases). Germline CDR1 reads MNHEY; CDR2 reads SVGAGI. The CDR3 has 15 residues. V lost 2 bases to trimming and J lost 3 bases, with 13 bases between them. CDR3 DNA sequence: TGTGCCAGCAGTTACACCGAAGGGGCGGACTATGGCTACACCTTC. This encodes CASSYTEGADYGYTF.

Here the CDR3 reads CASSLQPSSTDTQYF. CDR3 in DNA: TGTGCCAGCAGCTTACAGCCTTCTAGCACAGATACGCAGTATTTT. The chain carries TRBV13 and TRBJ2-3, with D uncertain. The CDR3 runs 15 residues. CDR1 is PRHDT and CDR2 is FYEKMQ in the germline V gene (reference sequence). V lost 2 bases, J lost 0 bases, and 9 bases lay in between.

The rearrangement joins TRBV24-1 to TRBJ2-3; D is undetermined. The CDR3 covers 15 residues. The V and J ends lost 5 bases and 2 bases respectively, with 13 bases between them. Germline V CDR1 and CDR2: KGHDR, SFDVKD. CDR3 bases: TGTGCCACCAGTGCCCTCCCGGGCCCCACAGATACGCAGTATTTT. Translation gives CATSALPGPTDTQYF.

The chain uses TRBV7-2 and TRBJ2-3; TRBD1 agrees at 7 bases. The germline V gene encodes CDR1 SGHTA and CDR2 FQGNSA. After removal of 4 bases from V and 4 bases from J, the junction contained 5 bases not matched to a gene. CDR3 length equals 14 residues. CDR3 DNA: TGTGCCAGCAGCTGGCGAGACAGGGCAGATACGCAGTATTTT. This gives the protein CASSWRDRADTQYF.

The count of this clone is one. The chain recombines TRBV12-2 with TRBJ2-1; the table's D call of TRBD1 was not tested on the DNA. TRBV12-2 represents a pseudogene. The CDR3 has 16 amino acids. The CDR3 region is CASRPGQGGSYNEQFF. CDR3 in DNA: TGTGCAAGTCGCCCCGGACAGGGAGGCTCCTACAATGAGCAGTTCTTC.

The gene calls are TRBV19 and TRBJ2-3; 10 bases are a match to TRBD1. Unmatched junction bases numbered 7, after V lost 5 bases and J lost 5 bases. The germline V gene has CDR1 LNHDA and CDR2 SQIVND (reference sequence). CDR3 length: 15 residues. In DNA form, the CDR3 reads TGTGCCAGTAGTGTGACAGGGGGCTTAGGAGATACGCAGTATTTT. Translated, it gives CASSVTGGLGDTQYF.

The chain has TRBV28 and TRBJ1-5; D is ambiguous. This CDR3 spans 11 amino acids. V was cut by 5 bases and J by 5 bases, with 4 bases left in between. Germline lookup yields CDR1 MDHEN and CDR2 SYDVKM. CDR3 sequence: CASSTYQPQHF. The CDR3 nucleotides are TGTGCCAGCAGTACTTATCAGCCCCAGCATTTT.

The gene calls are TRBV5-1 and TRBJ2-2; D may be TRBD2 (5 bases). Germline CDR1 reads SGHRS; CDR2 reads YFSETQ. This CDR3 contains 14 residues. Trimming took 0 bases from V and 5 from J, leaving 8 bases between them. The CDR3 reads CASSLAGETGELFF. CDR3 nucleotides: TGCGCCAGCAGCTTGGCTGGGGAGACCGGGGAGCTGTTTTTT. The variable domain in full, completed from reference TRBV5-1 and TRBJ2-2, reads KAGVTQTPRYLIKTRGQQVTLSCSPISGHRSVSWYQQTPGQGLQFLFEYFSETQRNKGNFPGRFSGRQFSNSRSEMNVSTLELGDSALYLCASSLAGETGELFFGEGSRLTVL.

This sequence joins TRBV21-1 and TRBJ2-4; TRBD1, the table's D call, was not compared with the DNA. TRBV21-1 is a pseudogene. This CDR3 spans 17 amino acids. This CDR3 is CASSKDSAGLAKNIQYF. The CDR3 DNA is TGTGCCAGCAGCAAAGATTCGGCAGGTCTAGCCAAAAACATTCAGTACTTC.

This clone appeared a single time. The chain employs TRBV19 and TRBJ2-2; D ambiguous. This CDR3 has 14 residues. Per germline, CDR1 LNHDA and CDR2 SQIVND (reference sequence). The ends were cut back, 5 bases at V and 7 bases at J, with 14 bases in the middle. In DNA, the CDR3 is TGTGCCAGTAGTGGCCTCCTGGGAAGCGGGGAGCTGTTTTTT. Protein: CASSGLLGSGELFF.

The chain recombines TRBV9 with TRBJ2-1, with D perhaps matching TRBD2 (5 bases). This CDR3 is built from 16 residues. The germline CDR1 and CDR2 sequences are SGDLS and YYNGEE. Trimming left V 0 bases short and J 0 bases short, with 10 bases between. The CDR3 sequence: CASSVGDGDSYNEQFF. CDR3 in DNA: TGTGCCAGCAGCGTAGGCGACGGGGACTCCTACAATGAGCAGTTCTTC.

This clone was observed a handful of times. The chain uses TRBV11-2 and TRBJ2-3; 8 bases are shared with TRBD2. This CDR3 spans 16 amino acids. The ends lost 2 bases at V and 4 bases at J; junction bases unmatched: 8. In germline, CDR1 is SGHAT, CDR2 FQNNGV. CDR3 in DNA: TGTGCCAGCAGCTTAAACCCAGCGGGGGCCTCAGATACGCAGTATTTT. It encodes CASSLNPAGASDTQYF.

This clone was observed a single time. The genes are TRBV3-1 (or the pseudogene TRBV3-2) and TRBJ2-2; the D gene could be TRBD1 or TRBD2 (5 bases each). From germline, CDR1 is LGHDT and CDR2 YNNKEL (reference sequence). V was pared by 1 base and J by 4 bases, with 16 bases between. This CDR3 has 17 residues. CDR3 residues: CASSQGGVVLGTGELFF. CDR3 sequence (DNA): TGTGCCAGCAGCCAAGGAGGGGTAGTTCTTGGCACCGGGGAGCTGTTTTTT.

The chain has TRBV2 and TRBJ1-2, with unresolved D. V was trimmed by 2 bases and J by 5 bases, leaving 9 bases between them. The CDR3 consists of 13 residues. Germline CDR1 reads SNHLY; CDR2 reads FYNNEI. The CDR3: CASSESGMYGYTF. CDR3 in DNA: TGTGCCAGCAGTGAATCAGGAATGTATGGCTACACCTTC.

The chain carries TRBV18 and TRBJ2-1, with D hard to call. The ends were cut back, 8 bases at V and 7 bases at J, with 9 bases in the middle. Germline CDR1 and CDR2: KGHSH and LQKENI. The CDR3 sequence is 11 residues long. The CDR3 DNA reads TGTGCCAGCCGAGACGGAAATGAGCAGTTCTTC. Translating it yields CASRDGNEQFF. Combining the CDR3 with reference TRBV18 and TRBJ2-1 gives the whole variable domain NAGVMQNPRHLVRRRGQEARLRCSPMKGHSHVYWYRQLPEEGLKFMVYLQKENIIDESGMPKERFSAEFPKEGPSILRIQQVVRGDSAAYFCASRDGNEQFFGPGTRLTVL.

This clone was seen once. The chain has TRBV12-3 or TRBV12-4 and TRBJ1-1; D is possibly TRBD1 (6 bases). V lost 5 bases and J 3 bases, leaving 10 bases between the germline ends. The CDR3 is made up of 13 amino acids. The CDR3 sequence: CASSPQGYTEAFF. In DNA, the CDR3 is TGTGCCAGCAGTCCCCAGGGGTACACTGAAGCTTTCTTT.

The rearrangement uses TRBV10-3 and TRBJ1-6, with D possibly TRBD1 on 5 matching bases. CDR3 length: 13 amino acids. Looked up from germline, CDR1 is ENHRY and CDR2 is SYGVKD. V gave up 10 bases and J gave up 6 bases, with 13 bases separating them. The CDR3 nucleotides read TGTGCCACCCTCGGGCAGGGTAATTCACCCCTCCACTTT. Translated: CATLGQGNSPLHF.

The V and J genes are TRBV5-1 and TRBJ1-6; D is uncertain. CDR1 is SGHRS and CDR2 is YFSETQ in the germline V gene. There are 13 residues in the CDR3. V gave up 0 bases and J gave up 9 bases, with 7 bases separating them. The CDR3 spells CASSLDPTSPLHF. CDR3 in DNA: TGCGCCAGCAGCTTGGATCCGACTTCACCCCTCCACTTT.

The rearrangement uses TRBV7-2 and TRBJ2-5, with D perhaps given as TRBD1 or TRBD2 (5 bases each). This CDR3 is built from 14 residues. Germline V CDR1 and CDR2: SGHTA, FQGNSA. Trimming took off 3 bases at V and 5 bases at J, with 13 bases between the two ends. CDR3 in amino acids: CASSFSGAGETQYF. Written as DNA, the CDR3 is TGTGCCAGCAGCTTTTCCGGGGCTGGGGAGACCCAGTACTTC.

This CDR3 reads CASSVNGQGAQETQYF. CDR3 nucleotide sequence: TGTGCCAGCAGTGTTAACGGACAGGGGGCCCAAGAGACCCAGTACTTC. The V call is TRBV6-1, the J call TRBJ2-5; the match to TRBD1 covers 11 bases. In germline, CDR1 is MNHNS, CDR2 SASEGT. The CDR3 loop spans 16 amino acids. The trim removed 4 bases at V and 1 base at J, leaving 5 bases unmatched.

V is TRBV28 and J is TRBJ2-7; D gene unclear. This CDR3 is built from 12 residues. Germline V gives CDR1 MDHEN, CDR2 SYDVKM. Trimming cost V 5 bases and J 4 bases, with 9 bases left between them. The CDR3 here is CASSETEYEQYF. The CDR3 DNA is TGTGCCAGCAGTGAGACTGAGTACGAGCAGTACTTC.